Each of the 16 T cell receptor beta chains below was sequenced from the same sample in a study of T cell responses to AZD1222 COVID-19 vaccine (dated by TCRdb to about 2021). Libraries came from the immunoSEQ multiplex PCR assay. TCRdb re-hosts the immuneACCESS table, in-frame sequences only. Its copies lack some clones; in the studies checked, an unresolved V gene accounts for under half of them, and the cause for the rest is not known. The sample includes about 140,000 clones, with roughly 80% observed a single time. The biggest ten clones account for approximately 4% of the sample. The intended sense of this specimen's time point label: baseline before first vaccination. Sequenced material: peripheral blood, taken on day 0 of AZD1222 vaccination. These receptors all stem from an adult in good health.

The chain couples TRBV3-1 (or the pseudogene TRBV3-2) to TRBJ2-7; possible D gene TRBD2, 5 bases. Trimming took 4 bases from V and 3 from J, leaving 7 bases between them. CDR3 length: 12 residues. Germline CDR1 LGHDT, CDR2 YNNKEL (reference sequence). Here the CDR3 DNA reads TGTGCCAGCAGCCCCGGGATCTACGAGCAGTACTTC. It translates to CASSPGIYEQYF.

V gene TRBV28 combines with J gene TRBJ1-2; 8 bases align to TRBD1. CDR1 is MDHEN, CDR2 SYDVKM, per germline. V lost 5 bases, J lost 2 bases, and 4 bases stayed unmatched. CDR3 length equals 14 residues. The CDR3 protein is CASSTGQANYGYTF. The CDR3 DNA reads TGTGCCAGCAGTACGGGACAGGCGAACTATGGCTACACCTTC.

This sequence joins TRBV28 and TRBJ2-7; unclear D gene. The CDR3 consists of 15 residues. The germline V and J ends were trimmed by 3 bases and 3 bases, with 15 bases remaining between them. Germline V CDR1 and CDR2: MDHEN, SYDVKM. The CDR3 here is CASSFSENLLYEQYF. The CDR3 region has the DNA TGTGCCAGCAGTTTTTCGGAAAACTTGCTCTACGAGCAGTACTTC.

The CDR3 loop is CASSLGGLVYGYTF. Written as DNA, the CDR3 is TGTGCCAGCAGCTTGGGGGGCCTCGTCTATGGCTACACCTTC. The V call is TRBV5-6, the J call TRBJ1-2; D possibly corresponds to TRBD1 (5 bases). The germline gives CDR1 SGHDT, CDR2 YYEEEE. The CDR3 contains 14 residues. With 0 bases removed from V and 4 bases from J, the gap between germline ends came to 10 bases.

The V gene is TRBV12-3 or TRBV12-4, the J gene TRBJ2-3; D is uncertain. Trimming stripped 7 bases from V and 0 bases from J, with 8 bases between. The CDR3 is 13 amino acids. The CDR3, as DNA: TGTGCCAGCATGCGACTGAGCACAGATACGCAGTATTTT. This encodes CASMRLSTDTQYF.

The chain employs TRBV3-1 (or the pseudogene TRBV3-2) and TRBJ1-1; D remains ambiguous. Trimming took 4 bases from V and 1 from J, leaving 10 bases between them. Germline V gene data show CDR1 as LGHDT and CDR2 as YNNKEL (reference sequence). This CDR3 contains 14 residues. The CDR3 reads CASSPPVGNTEAFF. The CDR3, as DNA: TGTGCCAGCAGCCCCCCGGTTGGGAACACTGAAGCTTTCTTT.

This clone was detected a few times. The J gene is TRBJ1-3, the V gene TRBV7-3; the match to TRBD1 covers 8 bases. The ends lost 4 bases at V and 6 bases at J; junction bases unmatched: 8. There are 15 residues in the CDR3. Germline CDR1 reads SGHTA; CDR2 reads FQGTGA. CDR3 residues: CASSSGQGGENTIYF. Written as DNA, the CDR3 is TGTGCCAGCAGCTCCGGACAGGGAGGGGAAAACACCATATATTTT.

The chain joins TRBV10-3 to TRBJ2-3; 10 positions agree with TRBD1. J lost 0 bases, V lost 5 bases, and 8 bases had no gene match. CDR1 is ENHRY and CDR2 is SYGVKD in the germline V gene. This CDR3 is 17 amino acids long. The CDR3 spells CAISRQGADSSTDTQYF. The CDR3 coding sequence is TGTGCCATCAGTAGACAGGGGGCAGATTCTAGCACAGATACGCAGTATTTT.

The J gene is TRBJ2-7, the V gene TRBV14; D is ambiguous. CDR3 length: 14 amino acids. The V end lost 4 bases, the J end lost 7 bases, and 17 bases lay between the germline ends. CDR1 SGHDN and CDR2 FVKESK come from the germline V gene. Here the CDR3 DNA reads TGTGCCAGCAGCCTCCTCCGAGGTGTGGCTGAGCAGTACTTC. It translates to CASSLLRGVAEQYF.

The V gene is TRBV7-9, the J gene TRBJ2-2; D remains ambiguous. Between the trimmed V and J ends, which lost 1 base and 1 base, there was a span of 4 bases. Germline assignment: CDR1 SEHNR and CDR2 FQNEAQ (reference sequence). The CDR3 runs to 14 residues. This CDR3 is CASSLGGNTGELFF. The CDR3 DNA follows: TGTGCCAGCAGCTTAGGGGGGAACACCGGGGAGCTGTTTTTT.

This clone was recorded only once. CDR3 sequence: CASSERSSEQFF. The DNA for the CDR3 is TGCGCCAGCAGTGAGAGGTCCAGTGAGCAGTTCTTC. The chain couples TRBV5-1 to TRBJ2-1; D is ambiguous. This CDR3 region has 12 residues. V was shortened by 5 bases and J by 9 bases, with 12 bases between the two germline ends. Germline loops: CDR1 SGHRS, CDR2 YFSETQ.

This clone was observed a single time. J is TRBJ1-1 and V is TRBV3-1 (or the pseudogene TRBV3-2), with TRBD1 identical over 8 bases. Trimming took 7 bases from V and 11 from J; bases not matched to a gene: 12. CDR1 LGHDT and CDR2 YNNKEL come from the germline V gene (reference sequence). The CDR3 is made up of 13 amino acids. DNA for the CDR3: TGTGCCAGCACCGGGGGCAGGGGGCGCCAGGCTTTCTTT. Translation gives CASTGGRGRQAFF.

This clone was counted a few times. J is TRBJ1-2 and V is TRBV28; tentative D call: TRBD1 (6 bases). Per the germline V gene, CDR1 is MDHEN and CDR2 is SYDVKM. The CDR3 sequence is 12 residues long. V lost 6 bases to trimming and J lost 7 bases, with 12 bases between them. The DNA of the CDR3 is TGTGCCAGCAGAAGGGGGGGAGGTGGCTACACCTTC. It codes for CASRRGGGGYTF.

This clone was recorded only once. The chain combines TRBV28 with TRBJ1-3; D is ambiguous. Trimming pared 7 bases from V and 4 bases from J, leaving 8 bases between. Germline loops: CDR1 MDHEN, CDR2 SYDVKM. CDR3 length: 12 amino acids. The CDR3 loop is CASTSIGNTIYF. CDR3 in DNA: TGTGCCAGCACCTCCATAGGAAACACCATATATTTT. Looking up the rest from reference TRBV28 and TRBJ1-3 gives the full variable domain: DVKVTQSSRYLVKRTGEKVFLECVQDMDHENMFWYRQDPGLGLRLIYFSYDVKMKEKGDIPEGYSVSREKKERFSLILESASTNQTSMYLCASTSIGNTIYFGEGSWLTVV.

The gene calls are TRBV28 and TRBJ2-7; D not certain. V lost 2 bases to trimming and J lost 2 bases, with 10 bases between them. The CDR3 runs to 14 residues. Per the germline V gene, CDR1 is MDHEN and CDR2 is SYDVKM. This CDR3 reads CASSLIRPPYEQYF. The CDR3 coding sequence is TGTGCCAGCAGTTTAATCAGGCCCCCCTACGAGCAGTACTTC.

The CDR3 loop reads CASSFRQETQYF. DNA of the CDR3: TGTGCCAGCAGCTTCAGACAAGAGACCCAGTACTTC. The chain joins TRBV7-6 to TRBJ2-5, with D unresolved. Germline loops: CDR1 SGHVS, CDR2 FNYEAQ. The CDR3 loop spans 12 amino acids. Trimming pared 3 bases from V and 2 bases from J, leaving 4 bases between.